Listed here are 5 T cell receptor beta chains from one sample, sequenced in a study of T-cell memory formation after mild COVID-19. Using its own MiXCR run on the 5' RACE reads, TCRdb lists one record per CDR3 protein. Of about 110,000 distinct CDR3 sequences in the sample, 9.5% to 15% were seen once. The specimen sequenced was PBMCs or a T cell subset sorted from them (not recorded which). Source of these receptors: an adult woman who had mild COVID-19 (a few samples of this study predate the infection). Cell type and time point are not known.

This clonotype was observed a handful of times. CDR3 coding DNA: TGTGCCAGCAGCCAAGAATGGCCGGGGACGGGCAATCAGCCCCAGCATTTT. Protein sequence: CASSQEWPGTGNQPQHF. The rearrangement links TRBV4-2 to TRBJ1-5; perhaps TRBD1 as D (5 bases). Germline V lookup: CDR1 LGHNA, CDR2 YNFKEQ. CDR3 length equals 17 residues. The V end lost 0 bases, the J end lost 2 bases, and 14 bases lay between the germline ends.

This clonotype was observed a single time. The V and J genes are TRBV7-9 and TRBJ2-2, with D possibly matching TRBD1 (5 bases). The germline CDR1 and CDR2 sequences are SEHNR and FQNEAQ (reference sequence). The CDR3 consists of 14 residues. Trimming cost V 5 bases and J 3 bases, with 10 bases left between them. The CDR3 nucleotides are TGTGCCAGCAGCGACAGATTAGACACCGGGGAGCTGTTTTTT. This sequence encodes CASSDRLDTGELFF.

Written as DNA, the CDR3 is TGTGCCAGCAGCTTGACAGGGGCTGGGGGCGATACGCAGTATTTT. Protein product: CASSLTGAGGDTQYF. The chain combines TRBV7-3 with TRBJ2-3; 8 bases match TRBD1. Germline lookup yields CDR1 SGHTA and CDR2 FQGTGA. The ends lost 3 bases at V and 6 bases at J; junction bases unmatched: 8. This CDR3 region has 15 residues.

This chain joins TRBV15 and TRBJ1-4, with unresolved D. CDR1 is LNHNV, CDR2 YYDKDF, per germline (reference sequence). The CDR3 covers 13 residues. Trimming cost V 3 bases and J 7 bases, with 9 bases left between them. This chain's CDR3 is CATSSRGGEKLFF. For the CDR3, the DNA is TGTGCCACCAGCAGCCGGGGAGGTGAAAAACTGTTTTTT.

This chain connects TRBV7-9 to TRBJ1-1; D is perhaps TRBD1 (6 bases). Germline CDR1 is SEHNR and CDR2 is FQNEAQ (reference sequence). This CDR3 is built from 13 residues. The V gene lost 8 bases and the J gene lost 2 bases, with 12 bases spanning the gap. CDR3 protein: CASVKGVNTEAFF. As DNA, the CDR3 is TGTGCCAGCGTCAAGGGGGTAAACACTGAAGCTTTCTTT. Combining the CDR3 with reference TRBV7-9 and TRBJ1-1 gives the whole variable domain DTGVSQNPRHKITKRGQNVTFRCDPISEHNRLYWYRQTLGQGPEFLTYFQNEAQLEKSRLLSDRFSAERPKGSFSTLEIQRTEQGDSAMYLCASVKGVNTEAFFGQGTRLTVV.